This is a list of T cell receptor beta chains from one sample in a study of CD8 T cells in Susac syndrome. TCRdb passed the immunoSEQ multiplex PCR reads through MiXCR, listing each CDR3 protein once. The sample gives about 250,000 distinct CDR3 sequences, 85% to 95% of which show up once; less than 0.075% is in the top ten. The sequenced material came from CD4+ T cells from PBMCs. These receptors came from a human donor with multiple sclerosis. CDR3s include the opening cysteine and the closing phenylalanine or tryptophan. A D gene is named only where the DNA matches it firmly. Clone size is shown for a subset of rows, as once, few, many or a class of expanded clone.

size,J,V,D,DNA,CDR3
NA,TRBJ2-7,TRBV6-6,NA,TGTGCCAGCACCATAGGGGATCGGATCTCCTACGAGCAGTACTTC,CASTIGDRISYEQYF
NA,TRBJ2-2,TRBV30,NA,TGTGCCTGGAGTGTGGGACCCACAGGATTCACCGGGGAGCTGTTTTTT,CAWSVGPTGFTGELFF
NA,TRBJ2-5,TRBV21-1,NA,TGTGCCAGCAGCATCCTCGGAGGTTCTGAAGAGACCCAGTACTTC,CASSILGGSEETQYF
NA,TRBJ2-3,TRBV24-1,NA,TGTGCCACCAGTGATCGCCGGGGAGGAGCAGATACGCAGTATTTT,CATSDRRGGADTQYF
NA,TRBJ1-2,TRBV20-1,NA,TGCAGTGCTAGAGGGGGGGGTTTTGGCTACACCTTC,CSARGGGFGYTF
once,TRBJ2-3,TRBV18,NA,TGTGCCAGCTCACCCGACCGCACAGATACGCAGTATTTT,CASSPDRTDTQYF
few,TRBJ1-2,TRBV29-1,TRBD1,TGCAGCGTTGAAGACAACGGGGACAGGGGGAGGAATGGCTACACCTTC,CSVEDNGDRGRNGYTF
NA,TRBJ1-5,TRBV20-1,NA,TGCAGTGCTAGGCTCAGGGTGGGGGCTCATCAGCCCCAGCATTTT,CSARLRVGAHQPQHF
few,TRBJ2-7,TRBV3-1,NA,TGTGCCAGCAGCCAAGGGGAAGGGCTCTCCGTCGAGCAGTACTTC,CASSQGEGLSVEQYF
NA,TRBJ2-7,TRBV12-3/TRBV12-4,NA,TGTGCCAGCAGTACCGGACAGACCTACGAGCAGTACTTC,CASSTGQTYEQYF
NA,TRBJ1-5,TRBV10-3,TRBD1,TGTGCCATCAGCGGACAGGCTCGTGGACAGCCCCAGCATTTT,CAISGQARGQPQHF
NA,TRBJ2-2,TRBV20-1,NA,TGCAGTGCTAGTTTGGGATCCGGGGAGCTGTTTTTT,CSASLGSGELFF
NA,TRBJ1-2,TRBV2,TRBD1,TGTGCCAGCAGTGTCTCGAACAGGGGGGACTATGGCTACACCTTC,CASSVSNRGDYGYTF
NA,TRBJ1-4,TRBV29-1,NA,TGCAGCGTTGAAGATCGGGACGGGGATGAAAAACTGTTTTTT,CSVEDRDGDEKLFF
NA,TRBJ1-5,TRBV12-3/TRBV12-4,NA,TGTGCCAGCAGTTCCACAGAGAACCAGCCCCAGCATTTT,CASSSTENQPQHF
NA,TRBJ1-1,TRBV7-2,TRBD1,TGTGCCAGCAGCAATGGGGGACAGGTGAACACTGAAGCTTTCTTT,CASSNGGQVNTEAFF
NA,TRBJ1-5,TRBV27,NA,TGTGCCAGCAGTTTATTGGACAGTCGGAGTCCCCAGCATTTT,CASSLLDSRSPQHF
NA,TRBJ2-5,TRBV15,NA,TGTGCCACCAGCAGAGCCGGACTAGGGGGGCAGGAGACCCAGTACTTC,CATSRAGLGGQETQYF
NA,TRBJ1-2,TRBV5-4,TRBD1,TGTGCCAGCAGCTTAGCCGGGACAGAAGGCTACACCTTC,CASSLAGTEGYTF
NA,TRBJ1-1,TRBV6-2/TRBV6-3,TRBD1,TGTGCCAGCAGCCCCCGGAGGGGGCTGGACACTGAAGCTTTCTTT,CASSPRRGLDTEAFF
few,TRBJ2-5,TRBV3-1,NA,TGTGCCAGCAGCCAGGTTGGAGGGGGCCGTGAGACCCAGTACTTC,CASSQVGGGRETQYF
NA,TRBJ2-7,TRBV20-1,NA,TGCAGTGCGCCTAACTACTTAACAGGAAACTCCTACGAGCAGTACTTC,CSAPNYLTGNSYEQYF
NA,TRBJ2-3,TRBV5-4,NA,TGTGCCGCTCATGGGGAGGCGAGGACAGATACGCAGTATTTT,CAAHGEARTDTQYF
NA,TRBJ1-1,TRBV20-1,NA,TGCAGTGCTAGTTTCGGGGTCGGGGACACTGAAGCTTTCTTT,CSASFGVGDTEAFF
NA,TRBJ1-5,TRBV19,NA,TGTGCCAGCAACGAGGGGCAGAACAATCAGCCCCAGCATTTT,CASNEGQNNQPQHF
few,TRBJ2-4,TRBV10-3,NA,TGTGCCATCAGCCCGACAGGCGACGTGGGCATTCAGTACTTC,CAISPTGDVGIQYF
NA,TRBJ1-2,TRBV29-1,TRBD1,TGCAGCGTTAGGGACAGGGAAAACTATGGCTACACCTTC,CSVRDRENYGYTF
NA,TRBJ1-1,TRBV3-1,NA,TGTGCCAGCAGCCCGGAACCCCCGGAGGGGAACACTGAAGCTTTCTTT,CASSPEPPEGNTEAFF
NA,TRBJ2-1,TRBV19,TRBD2,TGTGCCAGTAGCGACTCGGGACTAGCTTCTAGCTCCTACAATGAGCAGTTCTTC,CASSDSGLASSSYNEQFF
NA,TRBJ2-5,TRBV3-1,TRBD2,TGTGCCAGCAGCCCCCGGGGTAGCGGGGAGGAGACCCAGTACTTC,CASSPRGSGEETQYF
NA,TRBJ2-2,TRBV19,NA,TGTGCCAGTAGGAGTACTACAGGCACCGGGGAGCTGTTTTTT,CASRSTTGTGELFF
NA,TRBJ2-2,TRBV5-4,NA,TGTGCCAGCAGCTTTAAGGAGTGGAACACCGGGGAGCTGTTTTTT,CASSFKEWNTGELFF
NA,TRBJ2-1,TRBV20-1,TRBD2,TGCAGTGCTAGACTAGCGGGGGGGCTTGAGCAGTTCTTC,CSARLAGGLEQFF
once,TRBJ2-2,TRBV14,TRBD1,TGTGCCAGCAGCCGACGGACAGGGAACACCGGGGAGCTGTTTTTT,CASSRRTGNTGELFF